This T cell receptor (beta chain) appears in the sequencing data of a study of blood T cell repertoires in COVID-19. Study-wide context: The origin of the acute and convalescent COVID-19 samples was the United States, Italy and Spain. Sample material is recorded as cDNA or gDNA derived from T cells, B-cell-depleted T cells, or PBMCs.

V was trimmed by 6 bases and J by 2 bases, leaving 13 bases between them. The CDR3 loop spans 14 amino acids. CDR1 is MNHEY, CDR2 SVGAGI, per germline. Per the original methods: Reference gene primer amplification yielded estimated nucleated cell counts. Clones were sequenced by immunoSEQ multiplex PCR, and TCRdb holds only the in-frame ones, with some missing. That table is the source of V, J and clone size, and D and trimming were worked out from the DNA. The table lists tens of thousands of clones, 80% to 95% of them singletons. The origin of this receptor is a man older than 75 with acute or convalescent COVID-19. The source material was peripheral blood. V usage is TRBV6-5 and J usage is TRBJ1-2; D is perhaps TRBD1 (6 bases). The CDR3 DNA sequence: TGTGCCAGCAGACAGACAGGCGGGAACTATGGCTACACCTTC. The encoded protein is CASRQTGGNYGYTF.